One and the same sample provided the 7 T cell receptor beta chains below, sequenced in a study of neurological immune-mediated disorders. TCRdb used MiXCR to reprocess the 5' RACE reads, holding one entry per CDR3 protein. The sample contains roughly 76,000 distinct CDR3 sequences, about 14% of which appear only once. The specimen was PBMCs. The receptors here all came from a woman aged 50 to 60 in good health.

This clonotype was detected many times. The chain joins TRBV28 to TRBJ2-7, with a possible D match to TRBD2 (6 bases). With 5 bases removed from V and 1 base from J, the gap between germline ends came to 21 bases. Germline V gene lookup returns CDR1 MDHEN and CDR2 SYDVKM. This CDR3 spans 17 amino acids. CDR3 residues: CASSPWGGPYQSYEQYF. Here the CDR3 DNA reads TGTGCCAGCAGTCCCTGGGGAGGCCCTTATCAATCCTACGAGCAGTACTTC.

This clonotype was seen ten or more times. The V gene is TRBV29-1, the J gene TRBJ2-7; no reliable D call. The CDR3 sequence is 13 residues long. The V and J ends lost 4 bases and 0 bases respectively, with 10 bases between them. The germline V gene encodes CDR1 SQVTM and CDR2 ANQGSEA. In DNA, the CDR3 is TGCAGCGTTGTGCTTCCTAGCTCCTACGAGCAGTACTTC. As protein: CSVVLPSSYEQYF.

This clonotype was recorded many times. The V call is TRBV14, the J call TRBJ2-1, with TRBD2 matching over 8 bases. The V and J ends lost 2 bases and 1 base, in that order; junction bases with no gene match: 4. In germline, CDR1 is SGHDN, CDR2 FVKESK. CDR3 length: 16 residues. CDR3 in amino acids: CASSQRAGESYNEQFF. The CDR3 coding sequence is TGTGCCAGCAGCCAAAGAGCGGGGGAGTCCTACAATGAGCAGTTCTTC.

This clonotype was counted ten times or more. The V call is TRBV12-3 or TRBV12-4, the J call TRBJ2-5; TRBD1 matches 10 bases. This CDR3 has 14 residues. V lost 7 bases to trimming and J lost 1 base; unmatched junction nucleotides: 3. CDR3 in amino acids: CASKGDRGQETQYF. DNA for the CDR3: TGTGCCAGCAAAGGGGACAGGGGCCAAGAGACCCAGTACTTC.

The table lists this clonotype with many counts. V usage is TRBV5-1 and J usage is TRBJ1-6, with 9 bases aligning to TRBD1. The CDR3 consists of 15 residues. Per the germline V gene, CDR1 is SGHRS and CDR2 is YFSETQ. V shed 4 bases, J shed 10 bases, and the junction held 9 bases outside the gene matches. Here the CDR3 DNA reads TGCGCCAGCAGCATGTGGGGACAGGGCACGTCACCCCTCCACTTT. It is translated as CASSMWGQGTSPLHF.

This clonotype was picked up many times. The gene calls are TRBV7-9 and TRBJ1-1, with D possibly being TRBD1 (6 bases). V was pared by 4 bases and J by 1 base, with 16 bases between. From germline, CDR1 is SEHNR and CDR2 FQNEAQ (reference sequence). This CDR3 has 16 amino acids. This CDR3 is CASSSRVPGANTEAFF. In DNA, the CDR3 is TGTGCCAGCAGCTCCAGGGTTCCGGGGGCGAACACTGAAGCTTTCTTT.

Many counts were recorded for this clonotype. This sequence joins TRBV5-1 and TRBJ1-2; perhaps TRBD1 as D (5 bases). CDR3 length: 12 amino acids. Looked up from germline, CDR1 is SGHRS and CDR2 is YFSETQ. Deletions cut 4 bases from V and 4 bases from J, with 8 bases between. The CDR3 DNA is TGCGCCAGCAGCCTAGACAGCTATGGCTACACCTTC. It codes for CASSLDSYGYTF.